A single T cell receptor (beta chain) is shown here with its context. What it binds is unknown. The data derive from a study of cytomegalovirus exposure and HLA in healthy donors. CDR1 is SGHVS, CDR2 FNYEAQ, per germline. The CDR3 totals 13 residues. V was trimmed by 3 bases and J by 6 bases, leaving 11 bases between them. Points from the study as a whole: The classifier was said to identify cytomegalovirus status with high specificity and sensitivity.

Here immunoSEQ multiplex PCR was the method, and the copy in TCRdb shows in-frame clones only, minus some. The data contain 55,000 to 70,000 clones, roughly nine tenths of them singletons. The TCR comes from a woman aged 30 to 39 in good health and CMV-seronegative. This chain uses TRBV7-6 with TRBJ2-5; possible D gene TRBD2, 7 bases. The sample taken for sequencing was PBMCs. CDR3 protein: CASSLAGDKTQYF. The DNA for the CDR3 is TGTGCCAGCAGCTTGGCGGGGGACAAGACCCAGTACTTC. Looking up the rest from reference TRBV7-6 and TRBJ2-5 gives the full variable domain: GAGVSQSPRYKVTKRGQDVALRCDPISGHVSLYWYRQALGQGPEFLTYFNYEAQQDKSGLPNDRFSAERPEGSISTLTIQRTEQRDSAMYRCASSLAGDKTQYFGPGTRLLVL.